This TCR beta chain was recorded in a study of shared clonotypes between healthy human individuals. Method: immunoSEQ multiplex PCR; TCRdb's copy keeps in-frame clones and lacks some. The sample has more than 2 million clones, approximately 96% seen once. Every one of the donors was a Caucasian adult that lived in Nashville, Tennessee. Germline-derived CDR1 and CDR2 are SGHRS and YFSETQ. There are 16 residues in the CDR3. Trimming removed 0 bases at V and 1 base at J, with 11 bases between. This chain links TRBV5-1 with TRBJ1-3; D may be TRBD1 (5 bases). The sequence derives from a man younger than 35 in good health. Material: naive CD4+ T cells sorted from blood. Stated subset: CD45RA+ positively selected. The CDR3 coding sequence is TGCGCCAGCAGCTTGGCAGGGCCCGATTCTGGAAACACCATATATTTT. It is translated as CASSLAGPDSGNTIYF.